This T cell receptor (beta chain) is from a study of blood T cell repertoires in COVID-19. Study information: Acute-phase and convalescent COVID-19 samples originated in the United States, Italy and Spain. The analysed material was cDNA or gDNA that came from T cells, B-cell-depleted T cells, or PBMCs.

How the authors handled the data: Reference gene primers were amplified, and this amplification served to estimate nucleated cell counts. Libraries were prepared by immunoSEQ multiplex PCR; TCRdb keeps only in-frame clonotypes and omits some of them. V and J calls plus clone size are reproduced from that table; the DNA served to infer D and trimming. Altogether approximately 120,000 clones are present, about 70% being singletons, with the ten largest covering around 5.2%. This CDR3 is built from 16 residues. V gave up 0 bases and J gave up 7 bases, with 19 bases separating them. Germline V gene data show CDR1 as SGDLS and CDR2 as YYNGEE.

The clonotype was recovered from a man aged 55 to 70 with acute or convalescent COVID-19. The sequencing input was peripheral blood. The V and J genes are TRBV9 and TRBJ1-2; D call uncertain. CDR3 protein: CASSVGGFEHSSGYTF. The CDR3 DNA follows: TGTGCCAGCAGCGTAGGAGGATTCGAGCACTCTTCTGGCTACACCTTC. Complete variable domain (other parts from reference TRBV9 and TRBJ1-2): DSGVTQTPKHLITATGQRVTLRCSPRSGDLSVYWYQQSLDQGLQFLIQYYNGEERAKGNILERFSAQQFPDLHSELNLSSLELGDSALYFCASSVGGFEHSSGYTFGSGTRLTVV.